The TCR beta chain described here comes from a study of T cells after yellow fever vaccination. Trimming removed 2 bases from V and 3 bases from J, with 5 bases in between. The CDR3 consists of 12 residues. Germline CDR1 and CDR2: MNHEY and SVGEGT. This clonotype appeared a few times. Its antigen remains unknown. Study findings and constraints: Repertoires sorted by FACS could include abundant clonotypes that are contaminants from the bulk population. Clonotype sharing between CD4 and CD8 compartments was small.

TCRdb redid the calling of the 5' RACE reads with MiXCR, one entry per CDR3 protein. The data hold 500,000 to 700,000 distinct CDR3 sequences, with 15% to 20% observed a single time. The TCR sequence derives from a man aged 25-45 years who received the YFV17D yellow fever vaccine. The sequenced sample was PBMCs, obtained 15 days after the yellow fever booster vaccination. This rearrangement joins TRBV6-2 or TRBV6-3 to TRBJ2-7, with D unresolved. The CDR3 region has the DNA TGTGCCAGCAGTTACACCTACTACGAGCAGTACTTC. Translating it yields CASSYTYYEQYF.